This TCR beta chain was documented in a study of blood T cell repertoires in COVID-19. Study in general: Nucleic acid was either cDNA or gDNA, and it came from T cells, B-cell-depleted T cells, or PBMCs.

Original handling: Estimated nucleated cell counts came from reference gene primer amplification. Measured with immunoSEQ multiplex PCR; TCRdb has only the in-frame clones, and not every one. The V and J calls and clone size are taken from that table; D and trimming were inferred from the DNA. Of roughly 60,000 clones in the sample, 65% to 90% were seen once. This clonotype originated in a human donor in a cohort sampled during active COVID-19. The specimen was peripheral blood.

CDR3 sequence reads: CASSLQGIDEQYF. In nucleotides, the CDR3 is TGTGCCAGCAGCCTACAGGGAATCGACGAGCAGTACTTC. The V and J genes are TRBV6-5 and TRBJ2-7; weak D call: TRBD1 (6 bases). The V gene's germline CDR1 is MNHEY and CDR2 SVGAGI. With 6 bases removed from V and 5 bases from J, the gap between germline ends came to 14 bases. This CDR3 is 13 amino acids long.